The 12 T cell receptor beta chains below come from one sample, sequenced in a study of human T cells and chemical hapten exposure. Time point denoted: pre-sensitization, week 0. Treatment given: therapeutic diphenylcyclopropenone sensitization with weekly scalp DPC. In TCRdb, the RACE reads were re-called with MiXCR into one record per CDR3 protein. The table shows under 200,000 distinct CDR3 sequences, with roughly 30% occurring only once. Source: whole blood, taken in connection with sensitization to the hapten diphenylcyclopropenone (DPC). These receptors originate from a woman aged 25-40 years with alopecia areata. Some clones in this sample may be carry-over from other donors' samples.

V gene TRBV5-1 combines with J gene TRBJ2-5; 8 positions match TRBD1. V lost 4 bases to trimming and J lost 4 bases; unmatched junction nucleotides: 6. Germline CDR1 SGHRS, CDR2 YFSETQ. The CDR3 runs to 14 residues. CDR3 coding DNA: TGCGCCAGCAGCCTGGGGGACAGGTCAGAGACCCAGTACTTC. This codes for CASSLGDRSETQYF.

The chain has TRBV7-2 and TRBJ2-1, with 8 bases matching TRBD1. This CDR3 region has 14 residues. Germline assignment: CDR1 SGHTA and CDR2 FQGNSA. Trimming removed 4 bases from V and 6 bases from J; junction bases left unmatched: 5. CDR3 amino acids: CASSSGQAGNEQFF. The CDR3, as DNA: TGTGCCAGCAGCTCGGGACAGGCGGGCAATGAGCAGTTCTTC.

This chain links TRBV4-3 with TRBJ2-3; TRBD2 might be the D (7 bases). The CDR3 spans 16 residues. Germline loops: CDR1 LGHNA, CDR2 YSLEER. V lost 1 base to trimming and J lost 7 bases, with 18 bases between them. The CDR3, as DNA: TGCGCCAGCAGCCAAGGAGTCGGCGGGGGACAATATACGCAGTATTTT. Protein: CASSQGVGGGQYTQYF.

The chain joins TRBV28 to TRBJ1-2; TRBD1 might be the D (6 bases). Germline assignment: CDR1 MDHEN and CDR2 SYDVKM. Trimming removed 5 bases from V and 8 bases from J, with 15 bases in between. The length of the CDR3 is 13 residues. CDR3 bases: TGTGCCAGCAGTGGGGGGCCTCCGGGGGGCTACACCTTC. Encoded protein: CASSGGPPGGYTF.

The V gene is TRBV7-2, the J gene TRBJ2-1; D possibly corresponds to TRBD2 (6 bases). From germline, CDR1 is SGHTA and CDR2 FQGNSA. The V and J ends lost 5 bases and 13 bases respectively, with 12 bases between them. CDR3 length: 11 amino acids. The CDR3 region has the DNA TGTGCCAGCAGCCAACAGCGGGCCCAGTTCTTC. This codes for CASSQQRAQFF.

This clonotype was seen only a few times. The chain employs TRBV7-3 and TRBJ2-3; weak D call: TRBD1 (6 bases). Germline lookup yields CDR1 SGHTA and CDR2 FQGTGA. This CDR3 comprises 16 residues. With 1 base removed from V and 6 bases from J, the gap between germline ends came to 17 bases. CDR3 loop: CASSLNQGKSGDTQYF. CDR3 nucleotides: TGTGCCAGCAGCTTAAATCAGGGGAAGTCGGGGGATACGCAGTATTTT.

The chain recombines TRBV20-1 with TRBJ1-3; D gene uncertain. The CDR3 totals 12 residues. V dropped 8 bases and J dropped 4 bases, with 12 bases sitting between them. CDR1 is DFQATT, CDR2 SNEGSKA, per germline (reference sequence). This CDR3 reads CSSGGPGNTIYF. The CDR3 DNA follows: TGCAGTTCGGGAGGGCCCGGAAACACCATATATTTT.

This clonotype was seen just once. CDR3 region: CSVRGTSYNEQFF. Written as DNA, the CDR3 is TGCAGCGTACGGGGAACCTCCTACAATGAGCAGTTCTTC. This chain links TRBV29-1 with TRBJ2-1; D may be TRBD2 (5 bases). V was cut by 6 bases and J by 0 bases, with 9 bases left in between. Germline assignment: CDR1 SQVTM and CDR2 ANQGSEA. The CDR3 covers 13 residues.

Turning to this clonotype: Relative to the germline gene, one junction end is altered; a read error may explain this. DNA for the CDR3: TGTGCCAGCAGCCCCCTCCCGGGACAGGCCTCCTACGAGAAGTACTTC. It encodes CASSPLPGQASYEKYF. This chain uses TRBV6-5 with TRBJ2-7; TRBD1 matches at 8 bases. This CDR3 spans 16 amino acids. The germline gives CDR1 MNHEY, CDR2 SVGAGI.

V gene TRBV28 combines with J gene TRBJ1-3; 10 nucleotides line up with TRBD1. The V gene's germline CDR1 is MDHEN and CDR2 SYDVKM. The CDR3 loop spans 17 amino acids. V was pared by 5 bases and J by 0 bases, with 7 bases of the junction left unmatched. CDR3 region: CASSLPTGGASGNTIYF. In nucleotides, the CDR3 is TGTGCCAGCAGTCTACCGACAGGGGGCGCCTCTGGAAACACCATATATTTT.

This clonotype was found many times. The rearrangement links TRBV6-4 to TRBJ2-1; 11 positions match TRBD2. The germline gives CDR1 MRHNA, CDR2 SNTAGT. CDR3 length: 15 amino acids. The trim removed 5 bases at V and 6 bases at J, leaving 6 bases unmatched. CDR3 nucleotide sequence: TGTGCCAGCAGTCTCACTAGCGGGAGCCTCAATGAGCAGTTCTTC. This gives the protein CASSLTSGSLNEQFF.

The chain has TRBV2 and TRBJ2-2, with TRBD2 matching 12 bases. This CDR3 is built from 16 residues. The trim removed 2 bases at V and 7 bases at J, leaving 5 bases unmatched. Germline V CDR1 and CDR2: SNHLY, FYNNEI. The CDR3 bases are TGTGCCAGCAGTGAACGACTAGCGGGAGCGAACGGGGAGCTGTTTTTT. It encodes CASSERLAGANGELFF.